The sequence of this T cell receptor (beta chain) was determined in a study of blood T cells in healthy people across ages. The CDR3 length is 15 residues. Trimming pared 3 bases from V and 5 bases from J, leaving 14 bases between. Germline V gene sequence: CDR1 MNHEY, CDR2 SVGEGT. It was with a sample-barcoded 5' primer and a J-beta primer mix that a second PCR of roughly 7 to 12 cycles was run. Every sample returned 2.5 million or more CDR3-containing paired-end reads. TCRdb reprocessed the 5' RACE reads with MiXCR, giving one entry per CDR3 protein. The sample consists of about 900,000 distinct CDR3 sequences, approximately 65% of them appearing once.

The receptor was derived from a young man in good health. Specimen: blood. The rearrangement links TRBV6-2 or TRBV6-3 to TRBJ1-5, with TRBD1 as a possible D gene (6 bases). CDR3 in DNA: TGTGCCAGCAGTTATCCTGGGACATCAGATCAGCCCCAGCATTTT. Translating gives CASSYPGTSDQPQHF.